This TCR beta chain was recovered during a study of blood T cell repertoires in COVID-19. The overall study: The origin of the acute and convalescent COVID-19 samples was the United States, Italy and Spain. The cDNA or gDNA used as material had been derived from T cells, B-cell-depleted T cells, or PBMCs.

The V gene's germline CDR1 is SGHRS and CDR2 YFSETQ. V was pared by 1 base and J by 4 bases, with 21 bases between. This CDR3 region has 17 residues. Seattle participants joined during active infection and were tracked over time. How the authors handled the data: Reference gene primer amplification yielded estimated nucleated cell counts. Libraries were prepared by immunoSEQ multiplex PCR; TCRdb keeps only in-frame clonotypes and omits some of them. V, J and clone size are taken as reported in that table, and D and trimming were inferred from the DNA itself. Here the sample spans about 130,000 clones, approximately 74% being singletons.

Sequenced input: peripheral blood. The chain links TRBV5-1 to TRBJ2-7; TRBD1 is a possible D gene (5 bases). The receptor was derived from a man older than 75 with COVID-19, enrolled during active disease. CDR3 protein: CASSLRVALGQSYEQYF. The DNA for the CDR3 is TGCGCCAGCAGCTTGAGGGTAGCCCTAGGACAATCGTACGAGCAGTACTTC.